The clone carrying this T cell receptor beta chain was detected only a few times. What it recognizes is unknown. Each CDR3 protein is one row after TCRdb ran MiXCR on the RT-PCR reads. This table has approximately 530,000 distinct CDR3 sequences, less than 10% appearing once. This record belongs to a study of response to subunit inactivated influenza vaccine. Overall study results and limits: Each seasonal influenza vaccination recruits few new T cells, the authors suggested.

The germline CDR1 and CDR2 sequences are SGDLS and YYNGEE. V lost 0 bases and J lost 6; bases outside the gene matches: 9. The CDR3 length is 16 residues. The sequence was obtained from a man between 45 and 75 years old who received an inactivated influenza vaccine. The chain has TRBV9 and TRBJ2-1; 7 positions match TRBD1. The source material was PBMCs from blood, sampled 23 months after vaccination. The chain's CDR3 is CASSVGGGGRRNEQFF. CDR3 bases: TGTGCCAGCAGCGTAGGAGGGGGCGGAAGGCGCAATGAGCAGTTCTTC.